This TCR beta chain was sequenced for a study of blood T cell repertoires in COVID-19 (dated by TCRdb to about 2020). The study in broad terms: Collaborator samples came from the United States, Italy and Spain and covered acute and convalescent phases of COVID-19. HLA class I and class II types, where available, came from metadata supplied by the sample provider rather than from assay-based typing. Sample metadata almost always included a de-identified subject ID, COVID-19 status, age in years and sex. The repertoires were made available in a free public database intended to serve as a resource for research on the immune response to SARS-CoV-2. The samples were drawn from the first 160 participants of the ongoing ImmuneRACE study and from some 1,300 subjects provided by 6 global collaborators. The material from the prospective study consisted of cDNA or gDNA derived from T cells, B-cell-depleted T cells, or PBMCs. Deeply sampled blood TCRbeta repertoires from subjects exposed to, actively infected with, or recovered from COVID-19 were included in the dataset. Broader findings and caveats from the paper: Clinical and demographic metadata were provided uncurated, with the amount varying by source and participant.

With respect to this clone: What this receptor recognizes is not known. The input lacks base qualities; no much larger clone sits a single base away.

The trim is 2 bases for V and 5 bases for J, with a gap of 9 bases between the germline ends. CDR1 and CDR2 were assigned from the germline V gene as MNHEY and SVGAGI. The CDR3, from cysteine to phenylalanine, totals 14 residues. The DNA shown is the 42-base CDR3, in frame from base 1. TCRbeta CDR3 regions were amplified from genomic DNA by means of the immunoSEQ Assay, a bias-controlled multiplex PCR. The study's processing was this. Nucleated cell counts per sample were estimated from amplification of reference gene primers within the assay. To quantify the absolute abundance of each unique TCRbeta CDR3 rearrangement, sequence reads were collapsed and filtered. Productive Simpson clonality was computed per sample as the square root of Simpson's diversity index over productive rearrangements. TCRdb holds this immuneACCESS table with in-frame rearrangements only. Some clones are missing; in checked studies, unresolved V genes explain under half, and the rest has no known cause. That table gives V, J and clone size, and the DNA gave D and trimming. A total of approximately 140,000 clones appear in this sample, about 90% of them only once. The biggest ten clones account for roughly 1.4% of the sample.

Collaborating institutions collected whole blood in K2EDTA tubes following their own protocols. For TCRbeta analysis, collaborators shipped samples as frozen whole blood, isolated PBMCs, or DNA extracted from either of those sample types. The chain was built from TRBV6-5 and TRBJ1-4; there is no confident call for the D gene. The sequencing input was peripheral blood. The TCR sequence derives from a woman aged 55-70 years with acute or convalescent COVID-19. CDR3 region: CASSYARINEKLFF. The nucleotide sequence reads as follows: TGTGCCAGCAGTTACGCGAGGATAAATGAAAAACTGTTTTTT.